What follows describes a single T cell receptor beta chain. Its target is not known. The sample is drawn from a study of CD8 T cells in ankylosing spondylitis. TCRdb recomputed calls from the 5' RACE reads with MiXCR, one row per CDR3 protein. Of about 320,000 distinct CDR3 sequences in the sample, roughly 11% are singletons; the top ten hold about 10%. Germline V gives CDR1 GTSNPN, CDR2 SVGIG (reference sequence). This CDR3 spans 13 amino acids. V lost 4 bases and J lost 4, with 10 bases in between. Points from the study as a whole: As for the disease-linked clones, they showed a CD8+ phenotype and occurred at relatively low frequencies in peripheral blood. Seemingly characteristic of ankylosing spondylitis blood was a TCR beta motif consisting of several highly homologous variants.

This chain joins TRBV30 and TRBJ1-4; D remains unclear. The specimen was blood, either unsorted or a sorted T cell fraction (not recorded which). This clonotype was sampled from a female donor with ankylosing spondylitis or in good health (not recorded which). The CDR3 here is CAWKAGGNEKLFF. For the CDR3, the DNA is TGTGCCTGGAAGGCAGGAGGTAATGAAAAACTGTTTTTT.